This TCR beta chain was sequenced for a study of control samples from healthy donors and cancer patients. Clones were read by immunoSEQ multiplex PCR, and TCRdb kept only the in-frame ones, dropping some. This sample carries about 20,000 clones, roughly 91% of them seen once, and the ten largest clones take around 9%. V gave up 2 bases and J gave up 4 bases, with 11 bases separating them. The CDR3 runs 15 residues. CDR1 is SGHTA and CDR2 is FQGTGA in the germline V gene. What was sequenced was PBMCs. The V call is TRBV7-3, the J call TRBJ2-2; D possibly matches TRBD1 or TRBD2 (6 bases each). This clonotype was obtained from a woman aged 55-69 years with head and neck cancer. CDR3 amino acids: CASSLGGPATGELFF. Written as DNA, the CDR3 is TGTGCCAGCAGCTTAGGGGGGCCAGCCACCGGGGAGCTGTTTTTT.